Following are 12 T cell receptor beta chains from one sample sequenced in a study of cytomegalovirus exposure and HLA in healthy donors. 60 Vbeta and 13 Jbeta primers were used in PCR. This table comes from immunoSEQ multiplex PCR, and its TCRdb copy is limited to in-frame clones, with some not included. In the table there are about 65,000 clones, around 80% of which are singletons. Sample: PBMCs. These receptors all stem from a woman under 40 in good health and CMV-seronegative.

CDR3 sequence reads: CASSSGQGLTPLHF. The CDR3 DNA reads TGCGCCAGCAGCTCGGGACAGGGTTTAACACCCCTCCACTTT. V gene TRBV5-1 combines with J gene TRBJ1-6; TRBD1 matches 9 bases. The germline CDR1 and CDR2 sequences are SGHRS and YFSETQ. With 3 bases clipped from V and 11 bases from J, the junction kept 6 bases outside the gene matches. There are 14 residues in the CDR3.

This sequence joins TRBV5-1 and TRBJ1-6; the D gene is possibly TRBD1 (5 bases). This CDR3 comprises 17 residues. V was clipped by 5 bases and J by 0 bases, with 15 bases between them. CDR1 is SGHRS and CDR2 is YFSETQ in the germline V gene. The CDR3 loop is CASRALSGNSYNSPLHF. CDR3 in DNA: TGCGCCAGCAGAGCCCTCTCAGGGAACTCCTATAATTCACCCCTCCACTTT.

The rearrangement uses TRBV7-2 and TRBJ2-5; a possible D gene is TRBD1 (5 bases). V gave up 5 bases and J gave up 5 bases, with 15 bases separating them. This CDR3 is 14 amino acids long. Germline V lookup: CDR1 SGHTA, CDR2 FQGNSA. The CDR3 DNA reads TGTGCCAGCAGCCCAGGGTCACTGCCGGAGACCCAGTACTTC. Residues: CASSPGSLPETQYF.

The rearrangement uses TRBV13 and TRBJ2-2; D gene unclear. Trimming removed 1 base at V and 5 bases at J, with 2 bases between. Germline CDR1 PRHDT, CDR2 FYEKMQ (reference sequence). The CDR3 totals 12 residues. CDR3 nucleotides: TGTGCCAGCAGCTTAGCAACCGGGGAGCTGTTTTTT. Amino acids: CASSLATGELFF.

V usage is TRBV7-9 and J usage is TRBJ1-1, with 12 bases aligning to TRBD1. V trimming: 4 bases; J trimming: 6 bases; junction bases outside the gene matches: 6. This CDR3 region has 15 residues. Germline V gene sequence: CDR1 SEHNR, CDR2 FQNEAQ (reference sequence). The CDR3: CASSWGTGGLPEAFF. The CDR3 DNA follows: TGTGCCAGCAGCTGGGGGACAGGGGGCCTGCCTGAAGCTTTCTTT.

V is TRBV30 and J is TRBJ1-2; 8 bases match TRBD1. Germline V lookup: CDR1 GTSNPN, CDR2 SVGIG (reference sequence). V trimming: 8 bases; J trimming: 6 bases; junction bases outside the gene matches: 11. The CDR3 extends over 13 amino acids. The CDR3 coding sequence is TGTGCCCACGGGCGGGACAGGCCCCATGGCTACACCTTC. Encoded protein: CAHGRDRPHGYTF.

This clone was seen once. The CDR3, as DNA: TGTGCCAGCAGCACACCGGACAGGGGGGCTCACTACGAGCAGTACTTC. Translation gives CASSTPDRGAHYEQYF. The chain couples TRBV5-4 to TRBJ2-7; TRBD1 agrees at 10 bases. V was clipped by 4 bases and J by 3 bases; unmatched bases: 10. The CDR3 contains 16 residues. The germline gives CDR1 SGHNT, CDR2 YYREEE (reference sequence).

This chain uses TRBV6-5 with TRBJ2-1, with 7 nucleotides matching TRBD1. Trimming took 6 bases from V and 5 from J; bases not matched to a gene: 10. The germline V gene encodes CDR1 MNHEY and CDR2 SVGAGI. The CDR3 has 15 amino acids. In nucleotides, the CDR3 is TGTGCCAGCAGCCCATTCGGGGACAGCGACAATGAGCAGTTCTTC. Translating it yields CASSPFGDSDNEQFF.

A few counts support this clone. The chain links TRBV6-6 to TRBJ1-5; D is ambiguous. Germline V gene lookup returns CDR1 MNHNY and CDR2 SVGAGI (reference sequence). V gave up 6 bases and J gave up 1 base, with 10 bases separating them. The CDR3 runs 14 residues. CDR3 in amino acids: CASSTGWSNQPQHF. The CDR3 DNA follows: TGTGCCAGCAGCACCGGTTGGAGCAATCAGCCCCAGCATTTT.

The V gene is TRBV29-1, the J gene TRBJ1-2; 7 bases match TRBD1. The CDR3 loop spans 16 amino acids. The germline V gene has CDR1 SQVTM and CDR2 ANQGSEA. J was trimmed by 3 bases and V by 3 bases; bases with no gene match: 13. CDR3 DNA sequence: TGCAGCGTTGACCCCGGGGCACAGGGGCATCACTATGGCTACACCTTC. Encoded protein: CSVDPGAQGHHYGYTF. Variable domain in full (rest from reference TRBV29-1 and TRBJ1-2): SAVISQKPSRDICQRGTSLTIQCQVDSQVTMMFWYRQQPGQSLTLIATANQGSEATYESGFVIDKFPISRPNLTFSTLTVSNMSPEDSSIYLCSVDPGAQGHHYGYTFGSGTRLTVV.

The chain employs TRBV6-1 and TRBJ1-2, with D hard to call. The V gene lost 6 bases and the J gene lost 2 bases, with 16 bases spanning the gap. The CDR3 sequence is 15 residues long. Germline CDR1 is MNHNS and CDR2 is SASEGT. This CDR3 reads CASSEPGSANYGYTF. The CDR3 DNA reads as TGTGCCAGCAGCGAACCCGGGTCAGCCAACTATGGCTACACCTTC.

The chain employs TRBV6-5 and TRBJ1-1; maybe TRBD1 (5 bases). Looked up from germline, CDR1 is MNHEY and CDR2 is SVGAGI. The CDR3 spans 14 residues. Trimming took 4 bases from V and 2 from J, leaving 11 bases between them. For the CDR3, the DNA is TGTGCCAGCAGTTTTTTAGGACATAACACTGAAGCTTTCTTT. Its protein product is CASSFLGHNTEAFF.